What follows are 26 T cell receptor beta chains derived from one specimen sequenced in a study of OX40 agonist ivuxolimab in advanced cancers. TCRdb's copy holds only in-frame clones and misses some; the assay was immunoSEQ multiplex PCR. In the table there are around 63,000 clones, around 87% of which are singletons. Material: CD4+ or CD8+ T cells sorted from blood, obtained in a trial of the OX40 agonist ivuxolimab. The receptors derive from an adult with an advanced solid tumor such as melanoma, head and neck, liver or kidney cancer.

As to this clone: This same CDR3 is encoded by further DNA sequences in the sample. The chain has TRBV25-1 and TRBJ2-2; no definite D call. V lost 1 base to trimming and J lost 3 bases, with 9 bases between them. CDR1 MGHDK and CDR2 SYGVNS come from the germline V gene. CDR3 size: 15 residues. The CDR3 is CASSELSGDTGELFF. In nucleotides, the CDR3 is TGTGCCAGCAGTGAATTGAGTGGGGACACCGGGGAGCTGTTTTTT.

CDR3 sequence (DNA): TGTGCCAGCAGAGCTCTAGCGGCCTACAATGAGCAGTTCTTC. This encodes CASRALAAYNEQFF. The chain joins TRBV2 to TRBJ2-1, with 7 bases matching TRBD2. The germline V gene has CDR1 SNHLY and CDR2 FYNNEI. J lost 2 bases, V lost 6 bases, and 4 bases had no gene match. The CDR3 spans 14 residues.

The V and J genes are TRBV7-2 and TRBJ1-5; D not resolved. CDR3 length: 12 amino acids. The germline V gene encodes CDR1 SGHTA and CDR2 FQGNSA. V lost 4 bases, J lost 4 bases, and 5 bases lay in between. This chain's CDR3 is CASSSPNQPQHF. The CDR3 DNA reads as TGTGCCAGCAGCTCCCCTAATCAGCCCCAGCATTTT.

This chain links TRBV11-2 with TRBJ2-3; D call uncertain. CDR1 and CDR2 (germline): SGHAT, FQNNGV. V lost 3 bases and J 12 bases, leaving 16 bases between the germline ends. The CDR3 runs to 13 residues. Here the CDR3 reads CASSFSISSSQYF. The CDR3, as DNA: TGTGCCAGCAGCTTCTCGATCAGCTCGTCACAGTATTTT.

J is TRBJ2-1 and V is TRBV7-9; 8 bases line up with TRBD2. Germline loops: CDR1 SEHNR, CDR2 FQNEAQ (reference sequence). Unmatched junction bases numbered 0, after V lost 2 bases and J lost 3 bases. The CDR3 totals 14 residues. The CDR3 loop is CASSLTSGYNEQFF. The CDR3 DNA is TGTGCCAGCAGCTTAACTAGCGGCTACAATGAGCAGTTCTTC. Complete variable domain (other parts from reference TRBV7-9 and TRBJ2-1): DTGVSQNPRHKITKRGQNVTFRCDPISEHNRLYWYRQTLGQGPEFLTYFQNEAQLEKSRLLSDRFSAERPKGSFSTLEIQRTEQGDSAMYLCASSLTSGYNEQFFGPGTRLTVL.

This chain connects TRBV7-9 to TRBJ1-1, with a possible D match to TRBD1 (6 bases). The CDR3 runs to 14 residues. V gave up 3 bases and J gave up 4 bases, with 12 bases separating them. The germline gives CDR1 SEHNR, CDR2 FQNEAQ (reference sequence). The DNA for the CDR3 is TGTGCCAGCAGCTTTGGTACAGGGAGCACTGAAGCTTTCTTT. It codes for CASSFGTGSTEAFF. Full variable domain (outside the CDR3, taken from reference TRBV7-9 and TRBJ1-1): DTGVSQNPRHKITKRGQNVTFRCDPISEHNRLYWYRQTLGQGPEFLTYFQNEAQLEKSRLLSDRFSAERPKGSFSTLEIQRTEQGDSAMYLCASSFGTGSTEAFFGQGTRLTVV.

This chain links TRBV6-6 with TRBJ1-5; 9 nucleotides line up with TRBD1. J lost 5 bases, V lost 5 bases, and 10 bases had no gene match. This CDR3 has 16 amino acids. CDR1 is MNHNY, CDR2 SVGAGI, per germline (reference sequence). The CDR3 is CASSRGQGTIHQPQHF. CDR3 nucleotide sequence: TGTGCCAGCAGTCGCGGACAGGGGACGATCCATCAGCCCCAGCATTTT.

This clone showed up just once. This rearrangement joins TRBV5-6 to TRBJ2-3; D might be TRBD1 (5 bases). V shed 3 bases and J shed 6 bases, with 14 bases lying between them. The CDR3 has 14 residues. In germline, CDR1 is SGHDT, CDR2 YYEEEE. CDR3 nucleotides: TGTGCCAGCAGCTCCCCCAGGGATGGGGATACGCAGTATTTT. Its translation: CASSSPRDGDTQYF. Drawing the rest from reference TRBV5-6 and TRBJ2-3, the complete variable domain is DAGVTQSPTHLIKTRGQQVTLRCSPKSGHDTVSWYQQALGQGPQFIFQYYEEEERQRGNFPDRFSGHQFPNYSSELNVNALLLGDSALYLCASSSPRDGDTQYFGPGTRLTVL.

With respect to this clone: Relative to the germline gene, one junction end is altered; a read error may explain this. The J gene is TRBJ2-1, the V gene TRBV7-7; D may match TRBD1 or TRBD2 (5 bases each). Germline V gene lookup returns CDR1 SSHAT and CDR2 FNYEAQ (reference sequence). The CDR3 is 16 amino acids. Here the CDR3 DNA reads TGTGCTAGCAGCTTAGGTGCCGCCGGGACGTACAATGAGCAGTTCTTC. Residues: CASSLGAAGTYNEQFF. Drawing the rest from reference TRBV7-7 and TRBJ2-1, the complete variable domain is GAGVSQSPRYKVTKRGQDVTLRCDPISSHATLYWYQQALGQGPEFLTYFNYEAQPDKSGLPSDRFSAERPEGSISTLTIQRTEQRDSAMYRCASSLGAAGTYNEQFFGPGTRLTVL.

The rearrangement joins TRBV5-4 to TRBJ2-3; D might be TRBD2 (5 bases). Per the germline V gene, CDR1 is SGHNT and CDR2 is YYREEE (reference sequence). Between the trimmed V and J ends, which lost 3 bases and 0 bases, there was a span of 14 bases. The CDR3 runs to 16 residues. This CDR3 reads CASSYGLPLSTDTQYF. In nucleotides, the CDR3 is TGTGCCAGCAGCTACGGACTCCCCCTGAGCACAGATACGCAGTATTTT.

The V and J genes are TRBV7-3 and TRBJ2-1, with TRBD1 as a possible D gene (6 bases). Germline loops: CDR1 SGHTA, CDR2 FQGTGA. This CDR3 has 15 residues. Trimming took 5 bases from V and 7 from J, leaving 18 bases between them. The CDR3 sequence: CASSPQGLDTNEQFF. Written as DNA, the CDR3 is TGTGCCAGCAGCCCACAGGGTCTAGACACAAATGAGCAGTTCTTC.

This clone was found a few times. The chain is built from TRBV19 and TRBJ1-2; TRBD1 might be the D (5 bases). From germline, CDR1 is LNHDA and CDR2 SQIVND (reference sequence). The CDR3 has 16 residues. V lost 1 base and J 2 bases, leaving 14 bases between the germline ends. CDR3 sequence: CASSIAQTVWNYGYTF. CDR3 sequence (DNA): TGTGCCAGTAGTATAGCTCAGACAGTGTGGAACTATGGCTACACCTTC.

The gene calls are TRBV29-1 and TRBJ2-7, with 9 bases aligning to TRBD1. The CDR3 consists of 12 residues. The germline V gene has CDR1 SQVTM and CDR2 ANQGSEA. V gave up 4 bases and J gave up 7 bases; unmatched junction bases: 5. Here the CDR3 DNA reads TGCAGCGTTGTCGTGACAGGGGGGGAGCAGTACTTC. This sequence encodes CSVVVTGGEQYF.

The chain uses TRBV12-2 and TRBJ2-3; the D call TRBD2 from the table was never checked on the DNA. TRBV12-2 is a documented pseudogene. The CDR3 is 11 amino acids. This CDR3 reads CASRPSRVQYF. CDR3 DNA: TGTGCAAGTCGCCCTAGCCGGGTGCAGTATTTT.

The chain is built from TRBV28 and TRBJ2-1, with TRBD2 matching 10 bases. The CDR3 consists of 16 residues. The junction had 8 bases not matched to a gene; V was cut back by 2 bases and J by 7 bases. In germline, CDR1 is MDHEN, CDR2 SYDVKM. CDR3 DNA: TGTGCCAGCAGTTTACTCAGCGGGGGGGCCATAAATGAGCAGTTCTTC. Its translation: CASSLLSGGAINEQFF.

The chain combines TRBV11-1 with TRBJ2-1; D is uncertain. This CDR3 spans 13 amino acids. The germline gives CDR1 SGHAT, CDR2 FQDESV (reference sequence). The V and J ends lost 6 bases and 5 bases respectively, with 11 bases between them. CDR3 in amino acids: CASRLEPNNEQFF. DNA of the CDR3: TGTGCCAGCAGATTGGAACCCAACAATGAGCAGTTCTTC. Together with reference TRBV11-1 and TRBJ2-1, the CDR3 gives the full variable domain: EAEVAQSPRYKITEKSQAVAFWCDPISGHATLYWYRQILGQGPELLVQFQDESVVDDSQLPKDRFSAERLKGVDSTLKIQPAELGDSAMYLCASRLEPNNEQFFGPGTRLTVL.

The chain links TRBV9 to TRBJ2-5; TRBD2 matches at 13 bases. The junction had 1 base not matched to a gene; V was cut back by 3 bases and J by 5 bases. The CDR3 sequence is 14 residues long. CDR1 SGDLS and CDR2 YYNGEE come from the germline V gene. DNA for the CDR3: TGTGCCAGCAGCGAGACTAGCGGGAGGGAGACCCAGTACTTC. Amino acid sequence: CASSETSGRETQYF.

This clone showed up just once. The rearrangement links TRBV19 to TRBJ2-3; 7 bases match TRBD2. V shed 4 bases and J 7 bases; nucleotides not matched to a gene: 5. In germline, CDR1 is LNHDA, CDR2 SQIVND (reference sequence). The CDR3 runs to 13 residues. In DNA, the CDR3 is TGTGCCAGTAGTACGGGGGGATCCCATACGCAGTATTTT. Translation gives CASSTGGSHTQYF.

The chain links TRBV7-3 to TRBJ2-1; tentative D call: TRBD2 (5 bases). The CDR3 is 16 amino acids. The V and J ends lost 1 base and 9 bases respectively, with 19 bases between them. The germline CDR1 and CDR2 sequences are SGHTA and FQGTGA. The CDR3 bases are TGTGCCAGCAGCTTAAGGCCATCAGACGGCGGGTCTGAGCAGTTCTTC. This codes for CASSLRPSDGGSEQFF.

This chain links TRBV18 with TRBJ2-5, with 7 bases lining up with TRBD1. The J call is doubtful: the DNA matches TRBJ2-7 better. This CDR3 contains 13 residues. Germline CDR1 KGHSH, CDR2 LQKENI. The CDR3 reads CASSPRRGYEQYF. CDR3 bases: TGTGCCAGCTCACCACGCAGGGGGTACGAGCAGTACTTC.

The sample holds one count of this clone. The chain has TRBV28 and TRBJ1-3; D possibly corresponds to TRBD1 (6 bases). Germline values: CDR1 MDHEN, CDR2 SYDVKM. Deletions cut 3 bases from V and 4 bases from J, with 16 bases between. The CDR3 runs 16 residues. The CDR3 spells CASSFRGGQRGNTIYF. The DNA for the CDR3 is TGTGCCAGCAGTTTTCGGGGCGGACAGCGGGGAAACACCATATATTTT.

This sequence joins TRBV9 and TRBJ2-5; the D gene could be TRBD1 or TRBD2 (5 bases each). The CDR3 contains 13 residues. Trimming cost V 4 bases and J 5 bases, with 12 bases left between them. Germline-derived CDR1 and CDR2 are SGDLS and YYNGEE. The CDR3 nucleotides read TGTGCCAGCAGCTTCGGGGCAGCTGAGACCCAGTACTTC. It yields the protein CASSFGAAETQYF.

V gene TRBV19 combines with J gene TRBJ1-1; D possibly corresponds to TRBD1 (6 bases). The CDR3 has 15 amino acids. CDR1 is LNHDA and CDR2 is SQIVND in the germline V gene (reference sequence). With 4 bases removed from V and 0 bases from J, the gap between germline ends came to 12 bases. CDR3 residues: CASSSGGTLNTEAFF. CDR3 sequence (DNA): TGTGCCAGTAGTAGCGGGGGCACTTTGAACACTGAAGCTTTCTTT.

The rearrangement uses TRBV7-9 and TRBJ2-7; D possibly uses TRBD1 or TRBD2 (6 bases each). This CDR3 comprises 15 residues. Germline V gene lookup returns CDR1 SEHNR and CDR2 FQNEAQ (reference sequence). With 5 bases removed from V and 3 bases from J, the gap between germline ends came to 17 bases. The CDR3 sequence is CASSISGGTHYEQYF. The CDR3 DNA reads as TGTGCCAGCAGCATTAGTGGAGGGACACACTACGAGCAGTACTTC.

The CDR3 loop reads CSGGLAGGDTQYF. The CDR3, as DNA: TGCAGCGGGGGACTAGCGGGGGGCGATACGCAGTATTTT. This chain joins TRBV29-1 and TRBJ2-3, with 15 bases fitting TRBD2. J was trimmed by 6 bases and V by 7 bases; bases with no gene match: 2. CDR1 is SQVTM, CDR2 ANQGSEA, per germline. The CDR3 consists of 13 residues.

The chain links TRBV6-1 to TRBJ1-4; 7 bases fit TRBD1. V lost 2 bases, J lost 4 bases, and 4 bases stayed unmatched. This CDR3 is 15 amino acids long. Germline V gene sequence: CDR1 MNHNS, CDR2 SASEGT. Here the CDR3 reads CASSEPRQGNEKLFF. The CDR3, as DNA: TGTGCCAGCAGTGAACCTCGACAGGGTAATGAAAAACTGTTTTTT.